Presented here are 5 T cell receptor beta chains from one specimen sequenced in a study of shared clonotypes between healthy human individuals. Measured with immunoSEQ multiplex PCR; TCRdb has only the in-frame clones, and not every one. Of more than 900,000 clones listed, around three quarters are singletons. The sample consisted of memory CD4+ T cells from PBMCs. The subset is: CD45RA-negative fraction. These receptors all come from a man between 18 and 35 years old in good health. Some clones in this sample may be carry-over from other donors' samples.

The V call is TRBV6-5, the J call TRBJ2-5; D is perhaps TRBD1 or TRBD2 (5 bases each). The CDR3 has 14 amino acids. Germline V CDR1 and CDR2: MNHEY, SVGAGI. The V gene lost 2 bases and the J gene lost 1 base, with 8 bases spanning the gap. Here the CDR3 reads CASSYGGPQETQYF. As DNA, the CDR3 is TGTGCCAGCAGTTACGGGGGTCCCCAAGAGACCCAGTACTTC.

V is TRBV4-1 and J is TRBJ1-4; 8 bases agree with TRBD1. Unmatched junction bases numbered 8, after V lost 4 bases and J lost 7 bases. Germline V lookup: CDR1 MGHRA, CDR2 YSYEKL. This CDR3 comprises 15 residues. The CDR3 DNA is TGCGCCAGCAGCCTGAGAGACAGGGGAGGTGAAAAACTGTTTTTT. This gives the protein CASSLRDRGGEKLFF.

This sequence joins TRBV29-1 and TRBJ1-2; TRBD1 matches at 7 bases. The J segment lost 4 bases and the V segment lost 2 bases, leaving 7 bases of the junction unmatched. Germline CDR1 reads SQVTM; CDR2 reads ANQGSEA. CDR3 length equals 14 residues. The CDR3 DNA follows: TGCAGCGTTGAATTTGGGTACAGGGGCTATGGCTACACCTTC. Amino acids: CSVEFGYRGYGYTF. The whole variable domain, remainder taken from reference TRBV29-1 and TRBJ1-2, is SAVISQKPSRDICQRGTSLTIQCQVDSQVTMMFWYRQQPGQSLTLIATANQGSEATYESGFVIDKFPISRPNLTFSTLTVSNMSPEDSSIYLCSVEFGYRGYGYTFGSGTRLTVV.

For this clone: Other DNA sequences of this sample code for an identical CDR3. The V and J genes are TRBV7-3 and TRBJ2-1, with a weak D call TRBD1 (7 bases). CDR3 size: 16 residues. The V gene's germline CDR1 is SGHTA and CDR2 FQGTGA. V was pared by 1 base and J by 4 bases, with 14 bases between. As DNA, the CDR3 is TGTGCCAGCAGCTTAATGCGGGACAGTAGTTACAATGAGCAGTTCTTC. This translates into CASSLMRDSSYNEQFF.

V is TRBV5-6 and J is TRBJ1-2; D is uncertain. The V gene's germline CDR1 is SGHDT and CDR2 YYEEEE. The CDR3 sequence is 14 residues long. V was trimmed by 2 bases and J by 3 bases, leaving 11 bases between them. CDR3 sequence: CASSLTGGHYGYTF. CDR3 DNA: TGTGCCAGCAGCTTAACGGGCGGGCACTATGGCTACACCTTC.